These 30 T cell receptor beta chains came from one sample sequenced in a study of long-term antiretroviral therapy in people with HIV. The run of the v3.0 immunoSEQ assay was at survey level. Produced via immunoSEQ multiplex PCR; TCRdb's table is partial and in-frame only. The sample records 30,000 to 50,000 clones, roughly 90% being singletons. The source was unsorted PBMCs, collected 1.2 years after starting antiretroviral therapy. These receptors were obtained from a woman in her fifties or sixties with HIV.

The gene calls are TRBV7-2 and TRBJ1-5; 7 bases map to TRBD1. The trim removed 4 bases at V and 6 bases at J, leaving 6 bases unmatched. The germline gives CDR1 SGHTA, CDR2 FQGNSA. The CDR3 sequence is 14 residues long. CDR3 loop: CASSSTGIGQPQHF. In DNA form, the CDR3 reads TGTGCCAGCAGCTCGACAGGGATAGGTCAGCCCCAGCATTTT.

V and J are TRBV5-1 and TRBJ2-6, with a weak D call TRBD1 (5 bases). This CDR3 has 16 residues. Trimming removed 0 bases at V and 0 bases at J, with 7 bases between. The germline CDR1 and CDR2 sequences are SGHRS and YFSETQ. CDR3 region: CASSLEGNSGANVLTF. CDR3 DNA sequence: TGCGCCAGCAGCTTGGAGGGGAACTCTGGGGCCAACGTCCTGACTTTC. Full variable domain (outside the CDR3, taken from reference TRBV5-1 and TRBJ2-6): KAGVTQTPRYLIKTRGQQVTLSCSPISGHRSVSWYQQTPGQGLQFLFEYFSETQRNKGNFPGRFSGRQFSNSRSEMNVSTLELGDSALYLCASSLEGNSGANVLTFGAGSRLTVL.

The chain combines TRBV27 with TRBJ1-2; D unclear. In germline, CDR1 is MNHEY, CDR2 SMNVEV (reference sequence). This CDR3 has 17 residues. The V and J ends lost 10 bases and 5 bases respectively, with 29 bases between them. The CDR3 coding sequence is TGTGCCATCGCAGCAGACCCGCTCCCTCGGGGATGGTATGGCTACACCTTC. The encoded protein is CAIAADPLPRGWYGYTF.

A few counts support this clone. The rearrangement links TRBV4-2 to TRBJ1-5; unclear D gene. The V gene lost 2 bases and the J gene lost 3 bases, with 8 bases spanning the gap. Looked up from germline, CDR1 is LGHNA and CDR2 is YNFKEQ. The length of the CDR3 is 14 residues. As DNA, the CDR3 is TGTGCCAGCAGCCAACTAGGATCCAATCAGCCCCAGCATTTT. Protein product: CASSQLGSNQPQHF.

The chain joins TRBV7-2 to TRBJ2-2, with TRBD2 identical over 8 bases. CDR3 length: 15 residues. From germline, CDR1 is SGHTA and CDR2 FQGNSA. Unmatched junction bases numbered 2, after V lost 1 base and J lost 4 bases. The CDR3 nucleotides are TGTGCCAGCAGCTTAGACGGGGGGGGCACCGGGGAGCTGTTTTTT. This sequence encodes CASSLDGGGTGELFF.

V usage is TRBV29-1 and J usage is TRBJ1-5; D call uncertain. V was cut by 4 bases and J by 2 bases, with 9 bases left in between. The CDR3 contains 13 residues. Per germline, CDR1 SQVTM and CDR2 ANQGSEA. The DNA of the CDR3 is TGCAGCGTTGGGGGATCGGGCAATCAGCCCCAGCATTTT. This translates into CSVGGSGNQPQHF. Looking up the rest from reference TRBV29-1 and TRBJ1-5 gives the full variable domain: SAVISQKPSRDICQRGTSLTIQCQVDSQVTMMFWYRQQPGQSLTLIATANQGSEATYESGFVIDKFPISRPNLTFSTLTVSNMSPEDSSIYLCSVGGSGNQPQHFGDGTRLSIL.

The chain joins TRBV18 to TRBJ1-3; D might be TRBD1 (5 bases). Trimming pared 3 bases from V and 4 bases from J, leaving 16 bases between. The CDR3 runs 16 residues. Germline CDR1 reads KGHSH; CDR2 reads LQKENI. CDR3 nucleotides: TGTGCCAGCTCACCCCTTCCCGGGGCCCTCGGAAACACCATATATTTT. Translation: CASSPLPGALGNTIYF.

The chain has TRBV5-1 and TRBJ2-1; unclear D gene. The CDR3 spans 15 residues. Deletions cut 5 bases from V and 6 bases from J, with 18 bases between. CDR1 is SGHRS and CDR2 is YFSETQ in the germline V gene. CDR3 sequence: CASSPGARTPNEQFF. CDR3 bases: TGCGCCAGCAGTCCAGGAGCGCGCACCCCCAATGAGCAGTTCTTC. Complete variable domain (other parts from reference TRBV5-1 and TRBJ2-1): KAGVTQTPRYLIKTRGQQVTLSCSPISGHRSVSWYQQTPGQGLQFLFEYFSETQRNKGNFPGRFSGRQFSNSRSEMNVSTLELGDSALYLCASSPGARTPNEQFFGPGTRLTVL.

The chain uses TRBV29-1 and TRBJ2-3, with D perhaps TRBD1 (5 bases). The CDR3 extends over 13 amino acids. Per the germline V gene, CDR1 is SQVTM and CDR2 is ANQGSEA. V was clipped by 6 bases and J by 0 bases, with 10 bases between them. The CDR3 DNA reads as TGCAGCGTGTTCAGGGCTAGCACAGATACGCAGTATTTT. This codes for CSVFRASTDTQYF.

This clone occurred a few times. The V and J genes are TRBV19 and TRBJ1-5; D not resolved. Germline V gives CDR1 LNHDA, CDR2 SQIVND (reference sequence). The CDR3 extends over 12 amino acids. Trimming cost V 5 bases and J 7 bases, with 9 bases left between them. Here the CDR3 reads CASSFPVQPQHF. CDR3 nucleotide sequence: TGTGCCAGTAGTTTCCCGGTGCAGCCCCAGCATTTT.

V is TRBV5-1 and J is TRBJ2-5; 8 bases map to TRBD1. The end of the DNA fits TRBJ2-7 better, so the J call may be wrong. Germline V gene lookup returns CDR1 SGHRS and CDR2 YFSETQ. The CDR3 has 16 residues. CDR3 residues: CASSQPRDRSSYEQYF. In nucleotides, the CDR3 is TGCGCCAGCAGCCAGCCCCGGGACAGGAGCTCCTACGAGCAGTACTTC.

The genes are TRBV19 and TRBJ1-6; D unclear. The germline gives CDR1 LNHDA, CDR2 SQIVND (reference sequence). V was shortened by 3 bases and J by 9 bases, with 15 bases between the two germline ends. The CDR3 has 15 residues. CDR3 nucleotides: TGTGCCAGTAGTATTGAACGGGGTTCAGGTTCACCCCTCCACTTT. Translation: CASSIERGSGSPLHF.

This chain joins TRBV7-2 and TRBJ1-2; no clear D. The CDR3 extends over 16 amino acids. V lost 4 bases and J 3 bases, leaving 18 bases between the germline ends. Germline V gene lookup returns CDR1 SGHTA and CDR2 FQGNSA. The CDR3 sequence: CASSSPPLAGHYGYTF. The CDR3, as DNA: TGTGCCAGCAGCTCCCCCCCCTTGGCAGGCCACTATGGCTACACCTTC.

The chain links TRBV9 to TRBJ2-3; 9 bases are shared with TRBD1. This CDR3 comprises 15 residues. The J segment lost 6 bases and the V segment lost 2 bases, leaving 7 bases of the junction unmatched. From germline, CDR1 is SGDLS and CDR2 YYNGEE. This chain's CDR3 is CASSVLGQGIDTQYF. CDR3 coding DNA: TGTGCCAGCAGCGTCCTGGGACAGGGTATCGATACGCAGTATTTT.

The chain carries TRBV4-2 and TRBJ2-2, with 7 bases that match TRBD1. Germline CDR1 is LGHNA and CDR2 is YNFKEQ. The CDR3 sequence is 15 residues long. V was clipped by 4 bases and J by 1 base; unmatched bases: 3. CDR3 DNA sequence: TGTGCCAGCAGCCCGACAGGGCTGAACACCGGGGAGCTGTTTTTT. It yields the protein CASSPTGLNTGELFF.

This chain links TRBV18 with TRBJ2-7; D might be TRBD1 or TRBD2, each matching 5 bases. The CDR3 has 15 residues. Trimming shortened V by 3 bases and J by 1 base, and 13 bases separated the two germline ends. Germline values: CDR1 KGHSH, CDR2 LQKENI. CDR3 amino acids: CASSPLGTVSYEQYF. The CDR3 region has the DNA TGTGCCAGCTCACCCCTCGGGACGGTTTCCTACGAGCAGTACTTC.

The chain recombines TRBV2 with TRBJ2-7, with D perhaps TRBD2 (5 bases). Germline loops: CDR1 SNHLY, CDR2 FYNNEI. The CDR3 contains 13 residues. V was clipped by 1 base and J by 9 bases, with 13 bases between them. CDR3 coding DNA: TGTGCCAGCAGTGAAGTTTCGGGGATTGGGCAGTACTTC. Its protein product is CASSEVSGIGQYF.

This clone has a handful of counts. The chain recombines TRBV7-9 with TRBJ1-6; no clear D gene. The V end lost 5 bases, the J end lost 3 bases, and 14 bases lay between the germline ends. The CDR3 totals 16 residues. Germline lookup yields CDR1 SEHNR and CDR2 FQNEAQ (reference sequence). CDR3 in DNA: TGTGCCAGCAGCCCCCCGGGAAACTTCTATAATTCACCCCTCCACTTT. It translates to CASSPPGNFYNSPLHF. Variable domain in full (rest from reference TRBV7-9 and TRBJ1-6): DTGVSQNPRHKITKRGQNVTFRCDPISEHNRLYWYRQTLGQGPEFLTYFQNEAQLEKSRLLSDRFSAERPKGSFSTLEIQRTEQGDSAMYLCASSPPGNFYNSPLHFGNGTRLTVT.

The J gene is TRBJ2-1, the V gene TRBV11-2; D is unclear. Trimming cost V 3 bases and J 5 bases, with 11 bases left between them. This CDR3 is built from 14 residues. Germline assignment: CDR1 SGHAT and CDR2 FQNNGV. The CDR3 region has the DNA TGTGCCAGCAGCTTGGGCCATAGGGACAATGAGCAGTTCTTC. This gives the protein CASSLGHRDNEQFF.

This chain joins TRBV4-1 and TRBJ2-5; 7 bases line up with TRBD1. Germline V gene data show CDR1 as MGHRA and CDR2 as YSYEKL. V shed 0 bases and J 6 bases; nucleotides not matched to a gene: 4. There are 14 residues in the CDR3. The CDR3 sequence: CASSQDDRVKTQYF. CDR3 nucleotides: TGCGCCAGCAGCCAAGATGACAGGGTAAAGACCCAGTACTTC.

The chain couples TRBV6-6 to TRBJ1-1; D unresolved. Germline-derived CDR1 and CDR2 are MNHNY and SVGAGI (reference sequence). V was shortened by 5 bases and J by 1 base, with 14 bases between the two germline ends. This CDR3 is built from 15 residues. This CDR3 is CASSTPFDGNTEAFF. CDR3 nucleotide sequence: TGTGCCAGCAGTACTCCGTTCGACGGGAACACTGAAGCTTTCTTT.

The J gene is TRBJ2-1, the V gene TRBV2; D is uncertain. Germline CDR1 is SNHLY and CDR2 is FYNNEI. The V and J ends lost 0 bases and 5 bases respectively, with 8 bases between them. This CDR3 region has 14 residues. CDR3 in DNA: TGTGCCAGCAGTGAAGCGCGGCAGGACAATGAGCAGTTCTTC. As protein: CASSEARQDNEQFF.

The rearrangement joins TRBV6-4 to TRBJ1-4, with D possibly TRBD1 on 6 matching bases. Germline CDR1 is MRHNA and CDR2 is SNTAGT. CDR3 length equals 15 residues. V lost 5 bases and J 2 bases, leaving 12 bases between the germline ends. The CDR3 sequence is CASSLTGGTNEKLFF. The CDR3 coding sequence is TGTGCCAGCAGTTTAACGGGGGGCACTAATGAAAAACTGTTTTTT.

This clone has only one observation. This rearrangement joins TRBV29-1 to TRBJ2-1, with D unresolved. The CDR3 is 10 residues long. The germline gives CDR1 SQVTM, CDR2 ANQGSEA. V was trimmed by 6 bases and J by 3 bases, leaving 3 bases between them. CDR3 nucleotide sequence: TGCAGCGTCTTCTACAATGAGCAGTTCTTC. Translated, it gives CSVFYNEQFF.

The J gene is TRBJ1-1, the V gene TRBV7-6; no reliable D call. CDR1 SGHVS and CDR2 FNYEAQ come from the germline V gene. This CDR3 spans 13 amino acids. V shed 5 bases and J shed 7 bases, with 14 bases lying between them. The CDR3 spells CASSRSLVDEAFF. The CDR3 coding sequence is TGTGCCAGCAGCCGATCTCTAGTAGATGAAGCTTTCTTT.

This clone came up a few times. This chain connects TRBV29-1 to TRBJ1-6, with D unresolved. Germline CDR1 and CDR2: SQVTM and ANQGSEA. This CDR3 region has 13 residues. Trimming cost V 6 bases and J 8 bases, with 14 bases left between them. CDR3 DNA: TGCAGCGTCGCTGACAATAAGGATTCACCCCTCCACTTT. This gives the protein CSVADNKDSPLHF.

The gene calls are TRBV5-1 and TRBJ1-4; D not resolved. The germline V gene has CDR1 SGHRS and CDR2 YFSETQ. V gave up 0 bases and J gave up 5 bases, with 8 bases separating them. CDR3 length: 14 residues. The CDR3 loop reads CASSLGRSNEKLFF. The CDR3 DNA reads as TGCGCCAGCAGCTTGGGCAGGTCCAATGAAAAACTGTTTTTT.

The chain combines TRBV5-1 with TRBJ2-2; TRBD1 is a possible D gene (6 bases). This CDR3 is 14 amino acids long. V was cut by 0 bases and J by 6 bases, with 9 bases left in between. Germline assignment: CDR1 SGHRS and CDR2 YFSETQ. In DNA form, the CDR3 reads TGCGCCAGCAGCTTGGAGGGGGTACCCGGGGAGCTGTTTTTT. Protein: CASSLEGVPGELFF. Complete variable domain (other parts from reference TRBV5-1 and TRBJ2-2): KAGVTQTPRYLIKTRGQQVTLSCSPISGHRSVSWYQQTPGQGLQFLFEYFSETQRNKGNFPGRFSGRQFSNSRSEMNVSTLELGDSALYLCASSLEGVPGELFFGEGSRLTVL.

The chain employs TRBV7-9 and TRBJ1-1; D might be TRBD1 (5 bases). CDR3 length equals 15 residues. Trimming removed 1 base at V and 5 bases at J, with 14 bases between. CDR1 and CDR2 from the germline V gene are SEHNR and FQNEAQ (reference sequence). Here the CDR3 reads CASSLGGTSGTEAFF. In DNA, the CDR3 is TGTGCCAGCAGCTTAGGCGGGACTTCGGGGACTGAAGCTTTCTTT.

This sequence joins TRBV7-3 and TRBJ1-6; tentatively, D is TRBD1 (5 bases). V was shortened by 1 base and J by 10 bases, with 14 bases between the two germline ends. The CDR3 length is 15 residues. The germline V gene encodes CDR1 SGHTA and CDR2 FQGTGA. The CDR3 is CASSLNGGRSSPLHF. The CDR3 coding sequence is TGTGCCAGCAGCTTAAATGGGGGACGTAGCTCACCCCTCCACTTT.